Given below is one T cell receptor (beta chain) in context. This CDR3 comprises 15 residues. V shed 1 base and J 5 bases; nucleotides not matched to a gene: 4. Germline V gene lookup returns CDR1 MNHNS and CDR2 SASEGT. The data belong to a study of T cell changes during pregnancy in multiple sclerosis. The protocol was immunoSEQ multiplex PCR, while the TCRdb copy is restricted to in-frame clones and leaves out a portion. This repertoire shows some 80,000 clones, about 89% found once; its top ten account for around 0.9%. The source was peripheral blood, collected in the first trimester of pregnancy. This chain links TRBV6-1 with TRBJ2-7; 11 positions match TRBD2. The source is a female donor in good health, enrolled as a control in a pregnancy study. In DNA form, the CDR3 reads TGTGCCAGCAGTGAAGGTAGCGGGGGGGCCGACGAGCAGTACTTC. This translates into CASSEGSGGADEQYF.